One T cell receptor beta chain is described in this entry. Its cognate antigen is unknown. This sample stems from a study of regulatory T cells. Study-wide findings and caveats: Skewed V and J usage and few unique V-J pairs marked patient repertoires, most in Tregs. Hydrophobic residues at CDR3 positions 6 and 7 were enriched in conventional CD4+ T cells of CD3G-deficient patients.

Primers: 52 TRBV forward and 13 TRBJ reverse. This table comes from immunoSEQ multiplex PCR, and its TCRdb copy is limited to in-frame clones, with some not included. This table holds approximately 40,000 clones, 70% to 90% found once. Germline V CDR1 and CDR2: SGHVS, FQNEAQ. The CDR3 covers 14 residues. Trimming removed 6 bases at V and 6 bases at J, with 15 bases between. Patients, 2 to 39 years old, had expanded memory T-cell proportions. CD4+ T cells were divided by sorting: CD25-high CD127-low Tregs, CD25-low CD127-high conventional cells. The V call is TRBV7-8, the J call TRBJ2-1; D may be TRBD2 (6 bases). What was sequenced was conventional CD4+ T cells sorted from blood. This receptor was taken from a person under 30 with CD3G deficiency. Here the CDR3 reads CASSFMGRSNEQFF. The CDR3 DNA is TGTGCCAGCAGTTTCATGGGGAGGAGCAATGAGCAGTTCTTC.